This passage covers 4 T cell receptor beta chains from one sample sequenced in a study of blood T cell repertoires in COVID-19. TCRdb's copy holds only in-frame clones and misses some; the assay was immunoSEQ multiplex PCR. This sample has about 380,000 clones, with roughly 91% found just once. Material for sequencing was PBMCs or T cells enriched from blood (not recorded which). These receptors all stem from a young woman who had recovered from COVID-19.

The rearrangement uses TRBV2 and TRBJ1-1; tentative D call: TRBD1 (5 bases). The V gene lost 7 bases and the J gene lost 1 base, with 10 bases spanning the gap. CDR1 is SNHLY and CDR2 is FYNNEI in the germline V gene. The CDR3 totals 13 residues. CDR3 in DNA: TGTGCCAGCAAAGGGCAGGGGAACACTGAAGCTTTCTTT. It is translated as CASKGQGNTEAFF.

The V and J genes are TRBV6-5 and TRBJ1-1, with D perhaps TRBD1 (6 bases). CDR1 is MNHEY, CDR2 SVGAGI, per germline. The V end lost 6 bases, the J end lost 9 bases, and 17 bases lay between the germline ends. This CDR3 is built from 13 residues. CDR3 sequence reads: CASSPGEGGQAFF. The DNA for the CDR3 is TGTGCCAGCAGCCCGGGGGAGGGGGGACAAGCTTTCTTT.

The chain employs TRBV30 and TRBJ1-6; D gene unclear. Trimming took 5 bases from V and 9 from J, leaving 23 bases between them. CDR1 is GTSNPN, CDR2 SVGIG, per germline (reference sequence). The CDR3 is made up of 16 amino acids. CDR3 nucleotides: TGTGCCTGGGGGAGGCCCCCCTTATCTAGTGGTTCACCCCTCCACTTT. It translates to CAWGRPPLSSGSPLHF.

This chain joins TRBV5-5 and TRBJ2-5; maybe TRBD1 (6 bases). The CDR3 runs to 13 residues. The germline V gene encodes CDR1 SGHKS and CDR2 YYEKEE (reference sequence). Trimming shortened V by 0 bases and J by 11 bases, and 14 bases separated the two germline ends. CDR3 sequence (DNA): TGTGCCAGCAGCTTGGAGAGGACGGACAGACAGTACTTC. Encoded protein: CASSLERTDRQYF.